Following are 31 T cell receptor beta chains from one sample sequenced in a study of shared clonotypes between healthy human individuals. Terminally differentiated effector memory CD45RA+ cells were excluded by CCR7 positive selection of CD45RO-negative cells. Using immunoSEQ multiplex PCR, the repertoire was profiled, and TCRdb retains in-frame clones only, with some absent. The sample carries about 2 million clones, less than 95% recorded once. Sequencing was done on a sample of naive CD8+ T cells sorted from blood. The source of these receptors is a man younger than 35 in good health.

The chain carries TRBV27 and TRBJ1-5; TRBD1 matches 8 bases. V lost 9 bases and J lost 3; bases outside the gene matches: 7. From germline, CDR1 is MNHEY and CDR2 SMNVEV (reference sequence). The length of the CDR3 is 14 residues. Here the CDR3 reads CASSKTGANQPQHF. The CDR3 DNA reads as TGTGCCAGTAGCAAGACAGGGGCCAATCAGCCCCAGCATTTT.

The CDR3 DNA reads TGTGCCAGTAGTACCCTAGCGGGGGCCACCGGGGAGCTGTTTTTT. Translated, it gives CASSTLAGATGELFF. The rearrangement links TRBV19 to TRBJ2-2; 10 nucleotides match TRBD2. V lost 4 bases to trimming and J lost 4 bases; unmatched junction nucleotides: 3. Germline V gene sequence: CDR1 LNHDA, CDR2 SQIVND (reference sequence). The CDR3 loop spans 15 amino acids.

V is TRBV5-6 and J is TRBJ2-2, with 9 bases lining up with TRBD1. The V and J ends lost 2 bases and 1 base, in that order; junction bases with no gene match: 3. There are 16 residues in the CDR3. Germline assignment: CDR1 SGHDT and CDR2 YYEEEE. Here the CDR3 reads CASSFGTGLNTGELFF. CDR3 sequence (DNA): TGTGCCAGCAGCTTTGGGACAGGGTTGAACACCGGGGAGCTGTTTTTT.

The chain links TRBV4-1 to TRBJ2-7; D is possibly TRBD1 or TRBD2 (5 bases each). This CDR3 is built from 17 residues. The V end was cut by 0 bases, the J end by 6 bases, with 21 bases between. Per germline, CDR1 MGHRA and CDR2 YSYEKL. Here the CDR3 DNA reads TGCGCCAGCAGCCAAGATGGACCGGGACGGCTACGCCCCGAGCAGTACTTC. Protein product: CASSQDGPGRLRPEQYF.

The V call is TRBV6-5, the J call TRBJ2-5; D is unclear. The CDR3 runs 15 residues. V dropped 0 bases and J dropped 2 bases, with 10 bases sitting between them. Germline CDR1 is MNHEY and CDR2 is SVGAGI. CDR3 residues: CASSYSLGRQETQYF. In nucleotides, the CDR3 is TGTGCCAGCAGTTACTCTCTCGGCCGTCAAGAGACCCAGTACTTC.

The gene calls are TRBV7-8 and TRBJ1-6, with 9 bases matching TRBD1. Per the germline V gene, CDR1 is SGHVS and CDR2 is FQNEAQ. The CDR3 is 15 amino acids. The V gene end was trimmed by 4 bases and the J gene end by 6 bases; junction bases not matched to a gene: 4. The CDR3 nucleotides read TGTGCCAGCAGCTCCGGGACAGGGACTAATTCACCCCTCCACTTT. It specifies CASSSGTGTNSPLHF.

The V call is TRBV27, the J call TRBJ2-3; perhaps TRBD2 as D (5 bases). The CDR3 is 15 residues long. Between the trimmed V and J ends, which lost 6 bases and 2 bases, there was a span of 15 bases. Per germline, CDR1 MNHEY and CDR2 SMNVEV (reference sequence). DNA for the CDR3: TGTGCCAGCAGCCCCACCCCGGGGTACACAGATACGCAGTATTTT. Amino acids: CASSPTPGYTDTQYF.

The chain joins TRBV11-2 to TRBJ2-7, with a possible D match to TRBD2 (5 bases). CDR1 and CDR2 from the germline V gene are SGHAT and FQNNGV. The germline V and J ends were trimmed by 5 bases and 3 bases, with 5 bases remaining between them. The CDR3 extends over 11 amino acids. The CDR3 nucleotides are TGTGCCAGCAGCGCGGGCTACGAGCAGTACTTC. Its protein is CASSAGYEQYF.

This clone showed up just once. Other DNA sequences from this sample encode an identical CDR3 as well. The chain carries TRBV6-5 and TRBJ1-1; D is ambiguous. Trimming left V 3 bases short and J 1 base short, with 6 bases between. Germline V CDR1 and CDR2: MNHEY, SVGAGI. This CDR3 has 13 amino acids. CDR3 sequence: CASSYTENTEAFF. The CDR3 bases are TGTGCCAGCAGTTATACAGAGAACACTGAAGCTTTCTTT.

Comments on this clone: At the DNA level, this CDR3 is encoded by other sequences in the same sample as well. Written as DNA, the CDR3 is TGTGCCAGCAGTTTGTCGGGGGTCGGTGGGGAGCTGTTTTTT. It translates to CASSLSGVGGELFF. J is TRBJ2-2 and V is TRBV28; maybe TRBD2 (6 bases). This CDR3 has 14 residues. Germline V CDR1 and CDR2: MDHEN, SYDVKM. V was clipped by 3 bases and J by 8 bases, with 13 bases between them.

The chain is built from TRBV4-3 and TRBJ2-7, with D perhaps matching TRBD1 or TRBD2 (5 bases each). Per germline, CDR1 LGHNA and CDR2 YSLEER. V lost 0 bases and J 6 bases, leaving 15 bases between the germline ends. The CDR3 contains 15 residues. CDR3: CASSQDGTVRSEQYF. Written as DNA, the CDR3 is TGCGCCAGCAGCCAAGACGGGACGGTGAGGTCCGAGCAGTACTTC.

Concerning this clone: A read error may account for a junction end that differs from germline. The sample contains more than one DNA sequence encoding this CDR3. CDR3 coding DNA: TGCGCCAGCAGTCAAGACAGGACGAACACCGGGGAGCTGTTTTTT. Translated: CASSQDRTNTGELFF. The rearrangement links TRBV4-1 to TRBJ2-2, with a weak D call TRBD1 (6 bases). CDR3 size: 15 residues. CDR1 and CDR2 (germline): MGHRA, YSYEKL.

About this clone itself: Additional DNA sequences in this sample encode the identical CDR3. CDR3 sequence (DNA): TGCAGTGCGCTCCTGAACACTGAAGCTTTCTTT. Its protein product is CSALLNTEAFF. V usage is TRBV20-1 and J usage is TRBJ1-1; no reliable D call. From germline, CDR1 is DFQATT and CDR2 SNEGSKA (reference sequence). The V and J ends lost 6 bases and 0 bases respectively, with 5 bases between them. CDR3 length equals 11 residues.

The V and J genes are TRBV27 and TRBJ2-1; 12 nucleotides match TRBD1. CDR3 length equals 15 residues. The V gene's germline CDR1 is MNHEY and CDR2 SMNVEV (reference sequence). The J segment lost 6 bases and the V segment lost 5 bases, leaving 5 bases of the junction unmatched. The CDR3 spells CASSPGTGGFNEQFF. The CDR3, as DNA: TGTGCCAGCAGTCCCGGGACAGGGGGCTTCAATGAGCAGTTCTTC.

The rearrangement joins TRBV2 to TRBJ2-7; D is uncertain. The V and J ends lost 2 bases and 5 bases respectively, with 10 bases between them. This CDR3 is 13 amino acids long. Germline values: CDR1 SNHLY, CDR2 FYNNEI. The CDR3 is CASSEIAVHEQYF. CDR3 DNA sequence: TGTGCCAGCAGTGAAATAGCTGTCCACGAGCAGTACTTC. Complete variable domain (other parts from reference TRBV2 and TRBJ2-7): EPEVTQTPSHQVTQMGQEVILRCVPISNHLYFYWYRQILGQKVEFLVSFYNNEISEKSEIFDDQFSVERPDGSNFTLKIRSTKLEDSAMYFCASSEIAVHEQYFGPGTRLTVT.

The V and J genes are TRBV6-4 and TRBJ2-1, with D possibly matching TRBD2 (5 bases). Germline loops: CDR1 MRHNA, CDR2 SNTAGT. The CDR3 spans 15 residues. The V and J ends lost 4 bases and 3 bases respectively, with 13 bases between them. The CDR3 here is CASSVWELGYNEQFF. CDR3 nucleotide sequence: TGTGCCAGCAGTGTTTGGGAGTTGGGCTACAATGAGCAGTTCTTC.

V usage is TRBV6-5 and J usage is TRBJ2-1; D is ambiguous. V shed 8 bases and J shed 6 bases, with 8 bases lying between them. The CDR3 sequence is 11 residues long. Germline assignment: CDR1 MNHEY and CDR2 SVGAGI. The DNA for the CDR3 is TGTGCCAGCGCTTTGGGCAATGAGCAGTTCTTC. Translating it yields CASALGNEQFF.

V is TRBV30 and J is TRBJ2-7; 8 bases agree with TRBD1. The CDR3 is made up of 15 amino acids. The V segment lost 2 bases and the J segment 5 bases; nucleotides outside the gene matches: 11. Per germline, CDR1 GTSNPN and CDR2 SVGIG (reference sequence). CDR3 sequence reads: CAWSKGQGLIDEQYF. As DNA, the CDR3 is TGTGCCTGGAGTAAAGGACAGGGCTTGATCGACGAGCAGTACTTC.

CDR3 protein: CASSAMDGPYEQYF. CDR3 nucleotide sequence: TGTGCCAGCAGCGCTATGGACGGACCCTACGAGCAGTACTTC. This sequence joins TRBV9 and TRBJ2-7; D call uncertain. CDR1 is SGDLS, CDR2 YYNGEE, per germline. The CDR3 is made up of 14 amino acids. V gave up 3 bases and J gave up 2 bases, with 12 bases separating them.

The chain employs TRBV6-5 and TRBJ2-5, with 11 bases identical to TRBD2. The CDR3 has 16 amino acids. V trimming: 2 bases; J trimming: 2 bases; junction bases outside the gene matches: 4. Germline lookup yields CDR1 MNHEY and CDR2 SVGAGI. This chain's CDR3 is CASSYTTSGTQETQYF. CDR3 coding DNA: TGTGCCAGCAGTTACACGACTAGCGGGACACAAGAGACCCAGTACTTC.

The rearrangement links TRBV9 to TRBJ2-7; possibly TRBD1 for D (6 bases). V lost 0 bases to trimming and J lost 2 bases, with 12 bases between them. The CDR3 extends over 15 amino acids. CDR1 is SGDLS, CDR2 YYNGEE, per germline. In nucleotides, the CDR3 is TGTGCCAGCAGCGTAGGGGACAACTCTCCCTACGAGCAGTACTTC. It encodes CASSVGDNSPYEQYF.

V is TRBV10-1 and J is TRBJ2-1; TRBD2 is a possible D gene (5 bases). Germline CDR1 reads WNHNN; CDR2 reads SYGVQD (reference sequence). The CDR3 consists of 15 residues. Trimming stripped 3 bases from V and 3 bases from J, with 12 bases between. The CDR3 protein is CASSEGLTVYNEQFF. The CDR3 region has the DNA TGCGCCAGCAGTGAAGGACTCACAGTCTACAATGAGCAGTTCTTC.

The rearrangement joins TRBV9 to TRBJ2-3, with D perhaps TRBD1 (5 bases). In germline, CDR1 is SGDLS, CDR2 YYNGEE. The V gene lost 3 bases and the J gene lost 2 bases, with 19 bases spanning the gap. CDR3 length equals 17 residues. CDR3 loop: CASSAYFDSSFTDTQYF. The CDR3 region has the DNA TGTGCCAGCAGCGCGTACTTCGACAGCAGCTTCACAGATACGCAGTATTTT.

This chain joins TRBV9 and TRBJ1-2, with D possibly TRBD1 on 5 matching bases. The germline V gene encodes CDR1 SGDLS and CDR2 YYNGEE. Trimming left V 4 bases short and J 6 bases short, with 19 bases between. The CDR3 totals 15 residues. CDR3 coding DNA: TGTGCCAGCAGCCCCTCTACCCCAGGGTTACATGGCTACACCTTC. Translation gives CASSPSTPGLHGYTF.

The count of this clone is one. This sample includes further DNA sequences coding for the same CDR3. The chain links TRBV19 to TRBJ2-7; D is undetermined. This CDR3 spans 13 amino acids. Trimming removed 3 bases at V and 3 bases at J, with 9 bases between. Germline loops: CDR1 LNHDA, CDR2 SQIVND (reference sequence). The chain's CDR3 is CASSMGLGYEQYF. As DNA, the CDR3 is TGTGCCAGTAGTATGGGTTTAGGCTACGAGCAGTACTTC.

The rearrangement joins TRBV7-9 to TRBJ2-3; the D is unclear. From germline, CDR1 is SEHNR and CDR2 FQNEAQ (reference sequence). The CDR3 length is 13 residues. V lost 7 bases, J lost 6 bases, and 14 bases lay in between. As DNA, the CDR3 is TGTGCCAGCACCCCTCCGAGGTTGGATACGCAGTATTTT. Translated, it gives CASTPPRLDTQYF.

This clone was counted once. This chain uses TRBV27 with TRBJ2-7; 9 positions agree with TRBD2. V was clipped by 7 bases and J by 4 bases; unmatched bases: 8. The CDR3 contains 14 residues. CDR1 is MNHEY and CDR2 is SMNVEV in the germline V gene (reference sequence). For the CDR3, the DNA is TGTGCCAGCATAGGATTCAGCGGGGGGTACGAGCAGTACTTC. As protein: CASIGFSGGYEQYF.

The chain recombines TRBV4-3 with TRBJ2-7; TRBD2 is a possible D gene (6 bases). There are 13 residues in the CDR3. The V end was cut by 9 bases, the J end by 3 bases, with 15 bases between. CDR1 and CDR2 from the germline V gene are LGHNA and YSLEER. The CDR3 reads CASGEAQGYEQYF. The CDR3 bases are TGCGCCAGTGGGGAGGCCCAGGGCTACGAGCAGTACTTC.

The chain combines TRBV9 with TRBJ2-7; D is possibly TRBD1 (6 bases). Germline CDR1 is SGDLS and CDR2 is YYNGEE. Trimming cost V 4 bases and J 1 base, with 15 bases left between them. This CDR3 has 15 amino acids. CDR3 nucleotides: TGTGCCAGCAGCTCCGACAGGCTCGCGTCCTACGAGCAGTACTTC. This gives the protein CASSSDRLASYEQYF.

Notes on this clone: This sample includes further DNA sequences coding for the same CDR3. The chain couples TRBV27 to TRBJ1-4, with TRBD1 matching 10 bases. After removal of 4 bases from V and 7 bases from J, the junction contained 3 bases not matched to a gene. Germline-derived CDR1 and CDR2 are MNHEY and SMNVEV (reference sequence). This CDR3 is built from 14 residues. The DNA of the CDR3 is TGTGCCAGCAGTTCGACAGGGGGCTCTGAAAAACTGTTTTTT. It translates to CASSSTGGSEKLFF.

The rearrangement links TRBV4-2 to TRBJ1-2; possible D gene TRBD1, 5 bases. The V gene's germline CDR1 is LGHNA and CDR2 YNFKEQ. This CDR3 is 15 amino acids long. V dropped 0 bases and J dropped 2 bases, with 10 bases sitting between them. This CDR3 is CASSQEIGGNYGYTF. The CDR3 DNA reads as TGTGCCAGCAGCCAAGAAATCGGGGGGAACTATGGCTACACCTTC.